The clone carrying this TCR beta chain was seen a few times. The antigen is not known. The source of the sample is a study of prognosis after radiotherapy for stage I lung cancer. General study findings and limits: Determination of whether the expanded TCR clones were tumor-specific was not performed.

Multiplex PCR, run in two rounds, amplified TCR beta CDR3 from genomic DNA. The first round of PCR was done with primers that matched each TRBV and TRBJ gene. TCRdb reprocessed the multiplex PCR reads via MiXCR and lists one record per CDR3 protein. Of about 26,000 distinct CDR3 sequences listed, about 30% are singletons. This sequence originates from a donor of 50 years or more with non-small cell lung cancer. The sequencing here drew on PBMCs, taken before or after stereotactic body radiation therapy (not recorded which).

This CDR3 reads CSARDRLLSTNEKLFF. The CDR3 DNA follows: TGCAGTGCTAGAGACAGACTCCTATCAACTAATGAAAAACTGTTTTTT. The chain uses TRBV20-1 and TRBJ1-4; D uncertain. Per the germline V gene, CDR1 is DFQATT and CDR2 is SNEGSKA (reference sequence). The CDR3 consists of 16 residues. With 0 bases removed from V and 0 bases from J, the gap between germline ends came to 11 bases.